This T cell receptor beta chain was retrieved from a study of regulatory T cells in long-lasting Graves disease. Study at large: Antithyroid drug use was under 3 months in newly diagnosed Graves' patients.

Library construction for TCR beta used iRepertoire HTBI primers and Arm-PCR of CDR3 regions. The authors' processing: Looking across samples, the authors found approximately 60 TRBV and some 13 TRBJ segments. TCRdb recomputed calls from the multiplex PCR reads with MiXCR, one row per CDR3 protein. What appears here as the V and J calls and clone size reflects TCRdb's work, not the paper's. The data contain 550,000 to 600,000 distinct CDR3 sequences, about 15% of them singletons. Study results and caveats: Lower TCR diversity characterized persistent Graves' patients relative to newly diagnosed patients.

Germline CDR1 and CDR2: ENHRY and SYGVKD. V shed 6 bases and J 5 bases; nucleotides not matched to a gene: 5. CDR3 size: 13 residues. A note on this clonotype: The antigen is undetermined.

The sample's time point: newly diagnosed GD, antithyroid drugs for less than 3 months. Generation of the TCR library employed RNA extracted from PBMCs. This sample also belongs to another study, concerning T cells in Graves' hyperthyroidism and ophthalmopathy.

This specimen consisted of peripheral blood mononuclear cells (PBMCs), obtained at new diagnosis, from a patient treated with antithyroid drugs. The sequence came from a man between 18 and 35 years old with Graves disease. V and J are TRBV10-3 and TRBJ2-7, with 9 bases aligning to TRBD1. The CDR3 region is CAISGTGTNEQYF. CDR3 coding DNA: TGTGCCATCAGCGGGACAGGGACGAACGAGCAGTACTTC.